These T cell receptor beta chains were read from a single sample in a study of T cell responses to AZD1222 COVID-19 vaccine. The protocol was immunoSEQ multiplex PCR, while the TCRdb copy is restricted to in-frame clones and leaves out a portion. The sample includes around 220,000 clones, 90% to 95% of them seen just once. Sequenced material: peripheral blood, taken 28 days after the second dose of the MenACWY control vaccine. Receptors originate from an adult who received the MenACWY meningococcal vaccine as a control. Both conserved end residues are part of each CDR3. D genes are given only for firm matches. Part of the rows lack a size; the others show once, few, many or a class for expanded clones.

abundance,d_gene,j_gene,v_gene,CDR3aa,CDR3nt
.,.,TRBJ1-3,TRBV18,CASSPQQTLSGNTIYF,TGTGCCAGCTCACCACAGCAGACGCTCTCTGGAAACACCATATATTTT
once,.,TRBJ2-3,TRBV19,CASSMGTAADTQYF,TGTGCCAGTAGTATGGGGACTGCGGCAGATACGCAGTATTTT
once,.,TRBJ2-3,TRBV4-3,CASSQEWGGVTDTQYF,TGCGCCAGCAGCCAAGAATGGGGGGGCGTCACAGATACGCAGTATTTT
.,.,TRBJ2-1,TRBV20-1,CSAAYTGSRFF,TGCAGTGCTGCTTACACAGGGAGCCGGTTCTTC
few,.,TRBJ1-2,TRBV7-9,CASSLATGYTF,TGTGCCAGCAGCTTAGCGACGGGCTACACCTTC
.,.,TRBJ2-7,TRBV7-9,CASSPPGSWGYEQYF,TGTGCCAGCAGCCCCCCGGGGAGTTGGGGCTACGAGCAGTACTTC
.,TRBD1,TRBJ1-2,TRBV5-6,CASSLPTGAYGYTF,TGTGCCAGCAGCCTCCCGACAGGGGCCTATGGCTACACCTTC
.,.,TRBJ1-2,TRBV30,CAWRALGSGYTF,TGTGCCTGGAGGGCGCTAGGGAGCGGCTACACCTTC
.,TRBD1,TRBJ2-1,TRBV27,CASKPLTGNNEQFF,TGTGCCAGCAAACCACTGACAGGGAACAATGAGCAGTTCTTC
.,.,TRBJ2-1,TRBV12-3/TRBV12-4,CASSSDWVEQFF,TGTGCCAGCAGCTCCGACTGGGTTGAGCAGTTCTTC
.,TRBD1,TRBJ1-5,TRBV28,CASSSNRGGNQPQHF,TGTGCCAGCAGTTCGAACAGGGGTGGGAATCAGCCCCAGCATTTT
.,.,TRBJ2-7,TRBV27,CASSLSQGGYEQYF,TGTGCCAGCAGTTTAAGCCAGGGGGGTTACGAGCAGTACTTC
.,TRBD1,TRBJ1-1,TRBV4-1,CASSQPDREGPEAFF,TGCGCCAGCAGCCAACCCGACAGGGAAGGTCCTGAAGCTTTCTTT
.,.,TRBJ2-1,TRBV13,CASSLGVGTNEQFF,TGTGCCAGCAGCTTAGGTGTGGGAACGAATGAGCAGTTCTTC
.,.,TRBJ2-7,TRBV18,CASSPPVGTYEQYF,TGTGCCAGCTCACCACCTGTGGGGACCTACGAGCAGTACTTC
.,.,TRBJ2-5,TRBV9,CASSVWGFQETQYF,TGTGCCAGCAGCGTATGGGGTTTCCAAGAGACCCAGTACTTC
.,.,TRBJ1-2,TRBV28,CASSFSSRRGFYGYTF,TGTGCCAGCAGTTTCTCTTCGAGACGGGGATTCTATGGCTACACCTTC
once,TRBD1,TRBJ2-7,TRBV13,CASSPGTGGYNEQYF,TGTGCCAGCAGCCCTGGGACAGGGGGCTACAACGAGCAGTACTTC
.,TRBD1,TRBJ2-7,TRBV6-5,CASSMTGRGYEQYF,TGTGCCAGCAGTATGACAGGGAGAGGCTACGAGCAGTACTTC
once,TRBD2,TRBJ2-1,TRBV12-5,CASGTSGPTYNEQFF,TGTGCTAGTGGCACTAGCGGCCCGACCTACAATGAGCAGTTCTTC
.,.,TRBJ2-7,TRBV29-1,CSVGGVGASYEQYF,TGCAGCGTTGGAGGGGTGGGTGCCTCCTACGAGCAGTACTTC
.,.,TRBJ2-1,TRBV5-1,CASSLGGTGVNEQFF,TGCGCCAGCAGCTTGGGTGGCACTGGGGTCAATGAGCAGTTCTTC
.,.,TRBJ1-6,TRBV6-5,CASSYPGGRDSPLHF,TGTGCCAGCAGTTACCCGGGGGGAAGGGATTCACCCCTCCACTTT
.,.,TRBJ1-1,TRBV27,CASRAAFDTEAFF,TGTGCCAGCAGAGCAGCGTTTGACACTGAAGCTTTCTTT
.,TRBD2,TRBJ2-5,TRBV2,CASSLAGGPQETQYF,TGTGCCAGCAGTTTAGCGGGAGGGCCCCAAGAGACCCAGTACTTC
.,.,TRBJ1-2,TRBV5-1,CASSLTADYGYTF,TGCGCCAGCAGCTTGACAGCGGACTATGGCTACACCTTC
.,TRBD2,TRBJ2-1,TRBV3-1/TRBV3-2,CASSHRTRGNEQFF,TGTGCCAGCAGCCATCGGACTAGAGGTAATGAGCAGTTCTTC
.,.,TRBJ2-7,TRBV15,CATSRDQTGTYEQYF,TGTGCCACCAGCAGAGACCAGACGGGAACCTACGAGCAGTACTTC
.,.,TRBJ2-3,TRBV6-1,CASSEGAEATQYF,TGTGCCAGCAGTGAAGGCGCCGAGGCAACGCAGTATTTT
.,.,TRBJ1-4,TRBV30,CAWNLGLSAEKLFF,TGTGCCTGGAATCTCGGTTTGTCCGCAGAAAAACTGTTTTTT
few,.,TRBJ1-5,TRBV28,CANSPAINQPQHF,TGTGCCAATTCCCCGGCCATCAATCAGCCCCAGCATTTT
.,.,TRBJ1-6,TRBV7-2,CASSRQGYSPLHF,TGTGCCAGCTCCAGGCAGGGCTATTCACCCCTCCACTTT
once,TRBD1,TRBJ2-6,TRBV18,CASSPDRDRGPTNRVRGHVLTF,TGTGCCAGCTCACCGGACCGGGACAGGGGTCCCACCAACAGGGTTAGGGGTCACGTCCTGACTTTC
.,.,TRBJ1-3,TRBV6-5,CASSYAGMAGNTIYF,TGTGCCAGCAGTTACGCAGGGATGGCTGGAAACACCATATATTTT
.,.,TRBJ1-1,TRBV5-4,CASSADEYTEAFF,TGTGCCAGCAGCGCCGATGAATACACTGAAGCTTTCTTT
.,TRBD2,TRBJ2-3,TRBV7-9,CASSLEGGRDTQYF,TGTGCCAGCAGCTTAGAAGGCGGGAGGGATACGCAGTATTTT
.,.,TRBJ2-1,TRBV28,CASSLYPPSNEQFF,TGTGCCAGCAGTTTATACCCCCCCTCCAATGAGCAGTTCTTC
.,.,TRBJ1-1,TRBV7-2,CASSLVGGGAEAFF,TGTGCCAGCAGCTTAGTCGGGGGAGGAGCTGAAGCTTTCTTT
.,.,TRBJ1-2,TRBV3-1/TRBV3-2,CASSQDRANYGYTF,TGTGCCAGCAGCCAAGATCGAGCTAACTATGGCTACACCTTC
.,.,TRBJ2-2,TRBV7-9,CACHNRGRTGELFF,TGTGCCTGCCACAACCGGGGGCGCACCGGGGAGCTGTTTTTT
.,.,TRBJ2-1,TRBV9,CASSGAWSRNNEQFF,TGTGCCAGCAGCGGGGCATGGAGTAGGAACAATGAGCAGTTCTTC
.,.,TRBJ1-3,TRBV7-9,CASSWTTGNTIYF,TGTGCCAGCAGTTGGACAACTGGAAACACCATATATTTT
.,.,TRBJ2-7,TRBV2,CASLHGGISYEQYF,TGTGCCAGCCTTCACGGAGGGATCTCCTACGAGCAGTACTTC
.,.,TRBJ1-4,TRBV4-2,CASSQDRRTEDEKLFF,TGTGCCAGCAGCCAAGATAGGAGGACAGAGGATGAAAAACTGTTTTTT
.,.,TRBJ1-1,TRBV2,CASSETRSVTEAFF,TGTGCCAGCAGTGAAACCAGGTCCGTCACTGAAGCTTTCTTT